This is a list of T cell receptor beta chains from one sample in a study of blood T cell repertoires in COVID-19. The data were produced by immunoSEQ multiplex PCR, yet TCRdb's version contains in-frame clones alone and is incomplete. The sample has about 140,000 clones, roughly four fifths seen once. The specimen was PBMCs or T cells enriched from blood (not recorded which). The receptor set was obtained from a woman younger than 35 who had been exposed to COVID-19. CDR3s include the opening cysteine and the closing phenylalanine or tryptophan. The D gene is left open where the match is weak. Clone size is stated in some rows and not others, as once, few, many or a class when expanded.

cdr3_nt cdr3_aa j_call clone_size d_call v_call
TGTGCCACCAGCAGAGAACTCATCGCGGTTAACACTGAAGCTTTCTTT CATSRELIAVNTEAFF TRBJ1-1 . . TRBV15
TGTGCCAGCTCACCACCCTCCTCGACAGGGATCGAGCAGTACTTC CASSPPSSTGIEQYF TRBJ2-7 . TRBD1 TRBV18
TGCGCCAGCAGCTTGACGCCGACTATCCGGGAGCAGTTCTTC CASSLTPTIREQFF TRBJ2-1 . . TRBV5-1
TGTGCCAGCACACGCTTAGCGGGAGCCTTGAACACCGGGGAGCTGTTTTTT CASTRLAGALNTGELFF TRBJ2-2 . TRBD2 TRBV19
TGTGCCAGCAGCTTAGACACTACCCCGGGACAGGGGGTGCTAACCCTCCACTTT CASSLDTTPGQGVLTLHF TRBJ1-6 . TRBD1 TRBV11-2
TGCGCCAGCAGCTCACTAGCGGGACAAGAGACCCAGTACTTC CASSSLAGQETQYF TRBJ2-5 . TRBD2 TRBV5-1
TGTGCCAGGGGACAGGGGGCCCAAGAGACCCAGTACTTC CARGQGAQETQYF TRBJ2-5 . TRBD1 TRBV6-5
TGTGCCAGCAGCTTCCAGGGGAGGGACGGGGAGCTGTTTTTT CASSFQGRDGELFF TRBJ2-2 . . TRBV7-2
TGTGCCAGCAGTTACTCGGCCCGTGCAACTAATGAAAAACTGTTTTTT CASSYSARATNEKLFF TRBJ1-4 . . TRBV6-5
TGTGCCAGCAGCATTGGACAGGGCGTCACTGAAGCTTTCTTT CASSIGQGVTEAFF TRBJ1-1 . TRBD1 TRBV14
TGTGCCAGCAGTGAAGGGTGGACAGGGGACTACGAGCAGTACTTC CASSEGWTGDYEQYF TRBJ2-7 few TRBD1 TRBV6-1